A selection of T cell receptor beta chains follows, all from one sample in a study of patients and donors after allogeneic stem cell transplantation. TCRdb redid the calling of the RT-PCR reads with MiXCR, one entry per CDR3 protein. This repertoire shows about 74,000 distinct CDR3 sequences, roughly 29% found once; its top ten account for 26%. The sequencing input was blood, either unsorted or a sorted T cell fraction (not recorded which). The receptors were gathered from a human donor who was either an allogeneic HSCT recipient or a stem cell or donor lymphocyte infusion donor (not recorded which). It is not recorded whose cells these are; they may come from a transplant donor. Both conserved end residues are part of each CDR3. Each record gives: V gene, clone size, J gene, CDR3 length, D gene, CDR3 protein, CDR3 DNA. A D gene is named only where the DNA matches it firmly. Size values are once, few and many counts, or a class for expanded clones, and some rows have none.

TRBV7-2	few	TRBJ1-4	14	.	CASSAFGSGEKLFF	TGTGCCAGCAGCGCCTTCGGGAGCGGGGAAAAACTGTTTTTT
TRBV16	.	TRBJ1-1	14	.	CASSQSMLNTEAFF	TGTGCCAGCAGCCAATCGATGCTGAACACTGAAGCTTTCTTT
TRBV15	few	TRBJ2-5	13	.	CATSRDLPEPQYF	TGTGCCACCAGCAGAGATCTCCCGGAGCCCCAGTACTTC
TRBV18	.	TRBJ1-3	13	.	CASSPDRGNTIYF	TGTGCCAGCTCACCAGACAGAGGAAACACCATATATTTT
TRBV4-2	.	TRBJ2-5	12	.	CASGYRDETQYF	TGTGCCAGCGGATACAGGGATGAGACCCAGTACTTC
TRBV20-1	.	TRBJ2-2	15	.	CSANRPGPTRGELFF	TGCAGTGCTAACAGACCGGGACCCACGAGGGGGGAGCTGTTTTTT
TRBV7-2	.	TRBJ1-3	14	.	CASSPQGTGNTIYF	TGTGCCAGCAGCCCCCAGGGTACGGGAAACACCATATATTTT
TRBV12-3/TRBV12-4	.	TRBJ1-4	14	.	CASSLSQGNEKLFF	TGTGCCAGCAGTTTAAGTCAGGGTAATGAAAAACTGTTTTTT
TRBV7-9	many	TRBJ1-2	15	TRBD1	CASSLVDREIYGYTF	TGTGCCAGCAGCTTAGTTGACAGGGAAATCTATGGCTACACCTTC
TRBV5-1	.	TRBJ2-3	13	.	CASSLDRIGTQYF	TGCGCCAGCAGCTTGGATCGAATAGGTACGCAGTATTTT
TRBV9	.	TRBJ2-7	14	.	CASSPAPHTYEQYF	TGTGCCAGCAGCCCTGCACCCCACACCTACGAGCAGTACTTC
TRBV7-7	few	TRBJ2-2	14	.	CALRETGNTGELFF	TGTGCTTTAAGGGAGACAGGGAACACCGGGGAGCTGTTTTTT
TRBV3-1	few	TRBJ1-2	14	.	CASSPGRVIYGYTF	TGTGCCAGCAGTCCGGGACGGGTCATCTATGGCTACACCTTC
TRBV4-1	.	TRBJ2-1	18	TRBD2	CASSQDQPAGGPYNEQFF	TGCGCCAGCAGCCAAGATCAACCAGCGGGGGGGCCTTACAATGAGCAGTTCTTC
TRBV9	.	TRBJ2-5	15	.	CASSLWGASQETQYF	TGTGCCAGCAGCCTTTGGGGGGCGAGCCAAGAGACCCAGTACTTC
TRBV7-7	few	TRBJ2-3	14	.	CASSLGDTTDTQYF	TGTGCCAGCAGCTTAGGCGATACCACAGATACGCAGTATTTT
TRBV9	.	TRBJ2-1	15	TRBD1	CASSVVSTGWNEQFF	TGTGCCAGCAGCGTAGTATCGACAGGGTGGAATGAGCAGTTCTTC
TRBV6-5	once	TRBJ1-4	16	.	CASSYSQETLNEKLFF	TGTGCCAGCAGTTACTCGCAAGAGACCTTAAATGAAAAACTGTTTTTT
TRBV5-1	few	TRBJ1-2	13	.	CASSFGGAYGYTF	TGCGCCAGCAGCTTCGGGGGGGCCTATGGCTACACCTTC
TRBV20-1	.	TRBJ1-2	16	TRBD1	CSARPFEGGSHYGYTF	TGCAGTGCTAGACCCTTCGAAGGGGGCTCCCACTATGGCTACACCTTC
TRBV4-1	.	TRBJ2-5	16	TRBD2	CASSLYPGTSPETQYF	TGCGCCAGCAGCCTATATCCCGGGACTAGCCCAGAGACCCAGTACTTC
TRBV29-1	.	TRBJ1-2	11	.	CSVGGEQGYTF	TGCAGCGTTGGAGGGGAACAGGGCTACACCTTC
TRBV4-1	.	TRBJ2-1	15	.	CASSPDKSSYNEQFF	TGCGCCAGCAGCCCGGACAAAAGCTCCTACAATGAGCAGTTCTTC
TRBV7-9	.	TRBJ2-7	14	.	CASSPQLGDYEQYF	TGTGCCAGCAGCCCCCAGCTAGGGGACTACGAGCAGTACTTC
TRBV20-1	few	TRBJ2-7	14	.	CSASVAGETYEQYF	TGCAGTGCTAGTGTAGCAGGGGAAACCTACGAGCAGTACTTC
TRBV10-3	.	TRBJ1-6	14	TRBD1	CAIRSTGDNSPLHF	TGTGCCATCAGGTCGACAGGGGATAATTCACCCCTCCACTTT
TRBV6-5	.	TRBJ1-2	13	.	CASSPGGGLGYTF	TGTGCCAGCAGCCCCGGTGGGGGGCTCGGCTACACCTTC
TRBV7-9	few	TRBJ1-5	16	.	CASSFRLGGENQPQHF	TGTGCCAGCAGCTTTCGTTTAGGGGGGGAGAATCAGCCCCAGCATTTT
TRBV4-1	few	TRBJ2-1	17	TRBD2	CASSLRELANSPNEQFF	TGCGCCAGCAGCCTACGGGAACTAGCGAATAGTCCCAATGAGCAGTTCTTC
TRBV4-2	few	TRBJ2-3	16	TRBD2	CASSQSSGTSGNTQYF	TGTGCCAGCAGCCAATCCTCTGGGACTAGCGGGAATACGCAGTATTTT
TRBV5-1	.	TRBJ2-7	17	TRBD1	CASSLVGTGHRSYEQYF	TGCGCCAGCAGCTTAGTAGGGACAGGACACCGCTCCTACGAGCAGTACTTC
TRBV7-8	few	TRBJ1-4	18	.	CASSPNWRAAPSNEKLFF	TGTGCCAGCAGCCCGAACTGGAGGGCCGCTCCATCTAATGAAAAACTGTTTTTT
TRBV12-3/TRBV12-4	.	TRBJ1-2	12	.	CASSLTGHGYTF	TGTGCCAGCAGCCTAACAGGGCATGGCTACACCTTC
TRBV19	.	TRBJ1-2	15	.	CASSRGSRSIYGYTF	TGTGCCAGTAGTAGGGGAAGCAGAAGTATCTATGGCTACACCTTC
TRBV11-3	.	TRBJ2-7	15	TRBD1	CASSLVGQGVREQYF	TGTGCCAGCAGCTTAGTTGGACAGGGGGTTCGAGAGCAGTACTTC
TRBV20-1	.	TRBJ2-1	13	.	CSATDYSYNEQFF	TGCAGTGCTACGGACTACTCCTACAATGAGCAGTTCTTC
TRBV29-1	.	TRBJ2-5	12	.	CSVEDREETQYF	TGCAGCGTTGAAGACAGGGAAGAGACCCAGTACTTC
TRBV21-1	.	TRBJ2-3	19	.	CASSKDKRVGGQSTDTQYF	TGTGCCAGCAGCAAGGATAAGAGGGTAGGCGGGCAGAGCACAGATACGCAGTATTTT
TRBV12-3/TRBV12-4	few	TRBJ1-6	13	.	CASFSFGISPLHF	TGTGCCAGCTTTTCCTTCGGCATTTCACCCCTCCACTTT
TRBV20-1	many	TRBJ2-3	14	.	CSARDGGAGDTQYF	TGCAGTGCTAGAGATGGAGGGGCAGGGGATACGCAGTATTTT
TRBV11-1	.	TRBJ2-1	15	TRBD1	CASSRYRGLGGEQFF	TGTGCCAGCAGCCGTTACAGGGGGCTAGGGGGTGAGCAGTTCTTC
TRBV4-2	few	TRBJ1-5	15	.	CASSQENLSRQPQHF	TGTGCCAGCAGCCAAGAAAACCTTAGCCGGCAGCCCCAGCATTTT
TRBV19	few	TRBJ1-1	13	.	CASTPHRDTEAFF	TGTGCCAGTACCCCGCACAGAGACACTGAAGCTTTCTTT
TRBV12-3/TRBV12-4	.	TRBJ1-4	14	TRBD1	CASSFETGGEKLFF	TGTGCCAGCAGTTTTGAGACAGGGGGTGAAAAACTGTTTTTT
TRBV9	.	TRBJ1-1	14	TRBD1	CASSGLQGATEAFF	TGTGCCAGCAGCGGCCTACAGGGGGCAACTGAAGCTTTCTTT
TRBV19	.	TRBJ1-6	16	.	CASKDLAHTYNSPLHF	TGTGCCAGTAAGGATTTGGCCCATACCTATAATTCACCCCTCCACTTT
TRBV12-3/TRBV12-4	.	TRBJ2-2	17	.	CASSPFWTEVKGGELFF	TGTGCCAGCAGCCCCTTTTGGACAGAGGTTAAAGGCGGGGAGCTGTTTTTT
TRBV12-3/TRBV12-4	.	TRBJ2-1	14	TRBD2	CASSYSTSSNEQFF	TGTGCCAGCAGTTACTCGACTAGCAGCAATGAGCAGTTCTTC
TRBV7-2	.	TRBJ1-5	15	TRBD1	CASSLGRQGNQPQHF	TGTGCCAGCAGCTTAGGAAGACAGGGCAACCAGCCCCAGCATTTT
TRBV4-3	few	TRBJ1-6	15	.	CASSQEGAVGSPLHF	TGCGCCAGCAGCCAAGAGGGGGCAGTAGGTTCACCCCTCCACTTT
TRBV5-6	.	TRBJ1-5	15	.	CASSRFDRFNQPQHF	TGTGCCAGCAGCCGTTTCGACAGGTTCAATCAGCCCCAGCATTTT
TRBV6-5	few	TRBJ1-2	13	.	CASSYGGVEGYTF	TGTGCCAGCAGTTATGGGGGAGTTGAAGGCTACACCTTC
TRBV24-1	.	TRBJ2-2	13	.	CATFRVDTGELFF	TGTGCCACCTTCAGGGTGGACACCGGGGAGCTGTTTTTT
TRBV11-1	few	TRBJ1-1	15	TRBD1	CASSIQTGGNTEAFF	TGTGCCAGCAGCATCCAGACAGGGGGCAACACTGAAGCTTTCTTT
TRBV6-2/TRBV6-3	few	TRBJ1-1	14	.	CASRRPQMNTEAFF	TGTGCCAGCCGACGGCCGCAAATGAACACTGAAGCTTTCTTT